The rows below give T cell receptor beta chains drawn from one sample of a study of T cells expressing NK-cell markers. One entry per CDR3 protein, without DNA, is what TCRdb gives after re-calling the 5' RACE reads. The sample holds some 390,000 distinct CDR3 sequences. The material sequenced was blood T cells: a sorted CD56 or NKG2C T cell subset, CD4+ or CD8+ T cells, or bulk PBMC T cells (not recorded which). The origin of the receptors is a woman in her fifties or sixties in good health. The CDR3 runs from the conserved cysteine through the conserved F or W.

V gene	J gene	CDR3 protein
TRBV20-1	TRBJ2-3	CSARDSEGDSSADTQYF
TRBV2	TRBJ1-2	CASTGQGQEGYTF
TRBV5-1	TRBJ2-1	CASSSAKLAGSEQFF
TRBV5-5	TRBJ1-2	CASSRGPGQLMNYGYTF
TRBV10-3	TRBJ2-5	CAISDGSPGGTQYF
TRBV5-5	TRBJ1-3	CASSLELTDSGNTIYF
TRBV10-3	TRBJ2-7	CAIRPLAATYEQYF
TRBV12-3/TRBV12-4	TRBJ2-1	CASTLADPPINEQFF
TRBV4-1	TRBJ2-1	CASSHKMSRANYNEQFF
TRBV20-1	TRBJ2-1	CSARTPLRLAGYNEQFF
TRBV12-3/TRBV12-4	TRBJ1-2	CASSQRGSSYGYTF
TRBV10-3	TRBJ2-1	CAISLRELADNEQFF
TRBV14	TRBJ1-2	CASSPMGREDYGYTF
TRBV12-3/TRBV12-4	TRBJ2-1	CASSQTGGRTPFF
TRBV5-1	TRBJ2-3	CASRRADIGTDTQYF
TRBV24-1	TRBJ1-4	CATSDGEKLFF
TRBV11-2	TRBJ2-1	CASSQLRLAGGGEQFF
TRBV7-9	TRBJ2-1	CASSYGLAGNNEQFF
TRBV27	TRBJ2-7	CASSFLATGLPYEQYF
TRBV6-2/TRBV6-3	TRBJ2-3	CASNPGTSGSALQDTQYF
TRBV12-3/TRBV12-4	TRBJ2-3	CASSLVLAGRTDTQYF
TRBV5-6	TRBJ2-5	CASRPPGLAVETQYF
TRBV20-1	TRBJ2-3	CSANEGAWADTQYF
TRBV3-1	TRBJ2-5	CASSPQLLAETQYF
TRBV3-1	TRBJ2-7	CASSQDAGTVQYF
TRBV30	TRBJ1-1	CAWSVQRWTEAFF
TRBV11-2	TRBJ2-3	CASSLERRDTQYF
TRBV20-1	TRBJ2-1	CSARDVLAGESNEQFF